This entry features one T cell receptor (beta chain) sequence. Its antigen is unknown. The record originates from a study of cytomegalovirus exposure and HLA in healthy donors. General observations from the study: Looking again later, the authors saw that most CMV-associated TCR beta chains seemed HLA-restricted.

This CDR3 has 16 amino acids. Germline CDR1 and CDR2: SGHVS and FNYEAQ. V shed 5 bases and J shed 0 bases, with 14 bases lying between them. Use of 60 Vbeta and 13 Jbeta primers characterized the PCR. The table came from immunoSEQ multiplex PCR; TCRdb's copy has only in-frame clones and leaves some out. The sample has about 42,000 clones, approximately 52% seen once. This sequence originates from a human donor in good health. V gene TRBV7-6 combines with J gene TRBJ1-3; D possibly corresponds to TRBD1 (6 bases). Sequenced material: PBMCs. The CDR3 here is CASSRTATFSGNTIYF. CDR3 in DNA: TGTGCCAGCAGCAGGACAGCTACTTTCTCTGGAAACACCATATATTTT.